The 13 T cell receptor beta chains listed next were all sequenced from one sample in a study of beta chain features in type 1 diabetes (dated by TCRdb to 2016 to 2019). The library was made by the immunoSEQ multiplex PCR assay. The entire amount of isolated RNA was reverse transcribed using the High Capacity cDNA Reverse Transcription Kit, so the sequenced TCRB transcripts were expressed ones. The source is immuneACCESS, and TCRdb retained only in-frame sequences with V and J called. Part of the clones is not carried over; for the studies checked, unresolved V genes explain less than half of this, and the remainder is unexplained. The sample table holds roughly 230,000 clones, of which 9.6% were seen once. About 0.037% of the sample is held by the ten biggest clonotypes. Source material: naive CD4+ T cells from blood. Explained via the paper, the cell subset or site label denotes: true naive CD4+ T cells. These receptors originate from a woman under 30 in good health.

The chain carries TRBV7-8 and TRBJ1-1; D possibly corresponds to TRBD1 (5 bases). Germline loops: CDR1 SGHVS, CDR2 FQNEAQ. CDR3 length equals 15 residues. Trimming pared 5 bases from V and 0 bases from J, leaving 13 bases between. CDR3 sequence: CASSPSWTLNTEAFF. The CDR3 DNA sequence: TGTGCCAGCAGCCCATCATGGACACTGAACACTGAAGCTTTCTTT.

This chain uses TRBV12-5 with TRBJ2-1, with 13 nucleotides matching TRBD2. This CDR3 contains 15 residues. Germline trimming cut 7 bases from V and 6 bases from J; bases unmatched to any gene: 6. Germline V gene data show CDR1 as LGHNT and CDR2 as FRNRAP. The CDR3 DNA reads as TGTGCTAGTGCCTTGGGACTAGCGGGATTCAATGAGCAGTTCTTC. Its protein is CASALGLAGFNEQFF.

This clone was picked up a small number of times. V usage is TRBV7-8 and J usage is TRBJ2-1; 7 bases line up with TRBD1. J gave up 2 bases and V 3 bases, and 4 bases lay outside the gene matches. Per germline, CDR1 SGHVS and CDR2 FQNEAQ. The CDR3 covers 15 residues. This chain's CDR3 is CASSFTGVPYNEQFF. Here the CDR3 DNA reads TGTGCCAGCAGCTTTACAGGGGTTCCCTACAATGAGCAGTTCTTC.

CDR3 loop: CAWRTGSGYTF. DNA of the CDR3: TGTGCCTGGAGGACAGGATCTGGCTACACCTTC. The chain links TRBV30 to TRBJ1-2; D might be TRBD1 (6 bases). Trimming pared 3 bases from V and 7 bases from J, leaving 9 bases between. This CDR3 region has 11 residues. Germline CDR1 reads GTSNPN; CDR2 reads SVGIG (reference sequence).

This chain joins TRBV30 and TRBJ2-5; D unresolved. The DNA end favors TRBJ2-7, so the J call may be wrong. CDR3 size: 10 residues. Germline V gene sequence: CDR1 GTSNPN, CDR2 SVGIG (reference sequence). The DNA of the CDR3 is TGTGCCTGGAAGTCCTACGAGCAGTACTTC. Its protein product is CAWKSYEQYF.

The chain couples TRBV7-2 to TRBJ1-2; 8 bases line up with TRBD1. The CDR3 totals 15 residues. CDR1 and CDR2 (germline): SGHTA, FQGNSA. The junction had 7 bases not matched to a gene; V was cut back by 3 bases and J by 4 bases. The CDR3 is CASSLGTGPLYGYTF. CDR3 bases: TGTGCCAGCAGCTTGGGGACAGGACCCCTCTATGGCTACACCTTC.

This clone was counted only a few times. This chain connects TRBV6-5 to TRBJ1-1, with D tentatively TRBD1 (6 bases). Germline CDR1 reads MNHEY; CDR2 reads SVGAGI. V was shortened by 5 bases and J by 3 bases, with 10 bases between the two germline ends. The CDR3 is made up of 13 amino acids. CDR3 coding DNA: TGTGCCAGCAGTCCCGGGACACACACTGAAGCTTTCTTT. Its protein product is CASSPGTHTEAFF.

This clone was detected a few times. The V call is TRBV30, the J call TRBJ2-2, with D perhaps matching TRBD2 (7 bases). The CDR3 runs to 15 residues. Deletions cut 0 bases from V and 4 bases from J, with 12 bases between. Looked up from germline, CDR1 is GTSNPN and CDR2 is SVGIG (reference sequence). This CDR3 is CAWSVLGGVTGELFF. CDR3 DNA: TGTGCCTGGAGTGTACTAGGGGGGGTCACCGGGGAGCTGTTTTTT.

This sequence joins TRBV19 and TRBJ2-7; D ambiguous. CDR3 length equals 14 residues. V lost 0 bases, J lost 2 bases, and 8 bases lay in between. Germline lookup yields CDR1 LNHDA and CDR2 SQIVND (reference sequence). In DNA, the CDR3 is TGTGCCAGTAGTATAGATGACAATACCTACGAGCAGTACTTC. This sequence encodes CASSIDDNTYEQYF. The full variable domain, with the rest looked up from reference TRBV19 and TRBJ2-7, is DGGITQSPKYLFRKEGQNVTLSCEQNLNHDAMYWYRQDPGQGLRLIYYSQIVNDFQKGDIAEGYSVSREKKESFPLTVTSAQKNPTAFYLCASSIDDNTYEQYFGPGTRLTVT.

The DNA of the CDR3 is TGTGCCAGCAGCTCAGGACTAGCGGGGAACCGGGAAGATACGCAGTATTTT. Residues: CASSSGLAGNREDTQYF. The genes are TRBV5-4 and TRBJ2-3; 12 bases align to TRBD2. J was trimmed by 5 bases and V by 3 bases; bases with no gene match: 10. Germline V gene sequence: CDR1 SGHNT, CDR2 YYREEE (reference sequence). The CDR3 spans 17 residues.

V usage is TRBV9 and J usage is TRBJ2-1; D is possibly TRBD1 (7 bases). CDR1 is SGDLS and CDR2 is YYNGEE in the germline V gene. V dropped 4 bases and J dropped 3 bases, with 17 bases sitting between them. The CDR3 has 16 residues. The CDR3: CASSLEEGAGYNEQFF. CDR3 nucleotide sequence: TGTGCCAGCAGCTTAGAGGAGGGGGCCGGCTACAATGAGCAGTTCTTC.

This clone was seen only a few times. The chain links TRBV28 to TRBJ2-5; D is undetermined. This CDR3 is built from 15 residues. The germline gives CDR1 MDHEN, CDR2 SYDVKM. V was clipped by 9 bases and J by 5 bases, with 22 bases between them. The CDR3 here is CASGLSNLGRETQYF. In DNA form, the CDR3 reads TGTGCCAGTGGGCTCAGCAATTTGGGTAGGGAGACCCAGTACTTC.

This clone appeared a few times. The chain employs TRBV6-5 and TRBJ2-1; weak D call: TRBD1 (5 bases). Germline CDR1 is MNHEY and CDR2 is SVGAGI. The germline V and J ends were trimmed by 8 bases and 4 bases, with 15 bases remaining between them. The CDR3 totals 14 residues. The CDR3 sequence is CASVPWQGYNEQFF. In nucleotides, the CDR3 is TGTGCCAGCGTACCTTGGCAGGGTTACAATGAGCAGTTCTTC.